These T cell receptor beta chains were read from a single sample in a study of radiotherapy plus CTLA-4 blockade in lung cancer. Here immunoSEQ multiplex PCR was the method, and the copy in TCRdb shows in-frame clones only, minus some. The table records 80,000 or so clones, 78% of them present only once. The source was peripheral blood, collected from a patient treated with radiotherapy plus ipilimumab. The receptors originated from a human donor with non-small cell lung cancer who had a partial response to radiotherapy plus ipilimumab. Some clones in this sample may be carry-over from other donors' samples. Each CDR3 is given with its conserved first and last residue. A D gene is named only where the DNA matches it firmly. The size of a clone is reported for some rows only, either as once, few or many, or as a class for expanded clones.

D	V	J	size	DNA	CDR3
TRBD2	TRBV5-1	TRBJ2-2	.	TGCGCCAGCAGCTTCGGGGGGTCAATCACCGGGGAGCTGTTTTTT	CASSFGGSITGELFF
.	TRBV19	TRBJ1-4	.	TGTGCCAGTAGTCCCCTGACAGGCGGTGAAAAACTGTTTTTT	CASSPLTGGEKLFF
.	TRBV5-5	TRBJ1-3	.	TGTGCCAGCAGCGTTGACAGCCACTCTGGAAACACCATATATTTT	CASSVDSHSGNTIYF
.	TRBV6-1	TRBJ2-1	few	TGTGCCAGCAGTGAATTTTTAGACACCTCCTACAATGAGCAGTTCTTC	CASSEFLDTSYNEQFF
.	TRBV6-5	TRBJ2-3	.	TGTGCCAGCAGTGAATTGTTAGCAACAGATACGCAGTATTTT	CASSELLATDTQYF
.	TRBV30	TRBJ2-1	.	TGTGCCTGGAGTAGCGGACTTTACAATGAGCAGTTCTTC	CAWSSGLYNEQFF
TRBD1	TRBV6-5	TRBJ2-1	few	TGTGCCAGCACCGACCGGGACAGGCGGCGTGAGCAGTTCTTC	CASTDRDRRREQFF
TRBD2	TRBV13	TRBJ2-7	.	TGTGCCAGCAGCTTTAGCGGGGGTTCCTACGAGCAGTACTTC	CASSFSGGSYEQYF
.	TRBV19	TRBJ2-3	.	TGTGCCAGTAGTATAGGGGCCCCCCGCAGGGCGCAGTATTTT	CASSIGAPRRAQYF
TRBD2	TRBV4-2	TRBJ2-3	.	TGTGCCAGCAGCCAAGGGGGGACTAGCGGGGGGCCAGATACGCAGTATTTT	CASSQGGTSGGPDTQYF
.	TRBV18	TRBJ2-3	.	TGTGCCAGCTCACCAAGGTTAGCGCTGTCCACAGATACGCAGTATTTT	CASSPRLALSTDTQYF
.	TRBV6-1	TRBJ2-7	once	TGTGCCAGCAGTGGCCAGATCTACGAGCAGTACTTC	CASSGQIYEQYF
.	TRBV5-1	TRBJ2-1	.	TGCGCCAGCAGCTTGGGCTCTGAGACTAGTGGGTATGAGCAGTTCTTC	CASSLGSETSGYEQFF
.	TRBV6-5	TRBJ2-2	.	TGTGCCAGCAGTTACGGTCAGGGTGGTTTCGGGGAGCTGTTTTTT	CASSYGQGGFGELFF
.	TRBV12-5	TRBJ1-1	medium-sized	TGTGCTAGTGCACCGGGATACACTGAAGCTTTCTTT	CASAPGYTEAFF
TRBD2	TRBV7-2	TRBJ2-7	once	TGTGCCAGCAGCTTAGCACTCGGACTAGCGGGGACGACCTACGAGCAGTACTTC	CASSLALGLAGTTYEQYF
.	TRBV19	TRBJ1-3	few	TGTGCCAGTAGTATTGCATCAGGGGCTGGAAACACCATATATTTT	CASSIASGAGNTIYF
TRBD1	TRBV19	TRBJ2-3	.	TGTGCCAGTAGTGTACAGGGGACAGATACGCAGTATTTT	CASSVQGTDTQYF
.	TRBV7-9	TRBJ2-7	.	TGTGCCAGCAGCTTAGGCGGCTACTCCTACGAGCAGTACTTC	CASSLGGYSYEQYF
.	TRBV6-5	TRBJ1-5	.	TGTGCCAGCAGTGCACAGAGCCGTCAGCCCCAGCATTTT	CASSAQSRQPQHF
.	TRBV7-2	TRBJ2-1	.	TGTGCCAGCAGCTTAGCGTCGGGAGCGGCCTCCTACAATGAGCAGTTCTTC	CASSLASGAASYNEQFF